These 12 T cell receptor beta chains came from one sample sequenced in a study of blood T cell repertoires in COVID-19 (dated by TCRdb to about 2020). Libraries were built with the immunoSEQ multiplex PCR assay. Imported from immuneACCESS, the table was reduced by TCRdb to in-frame sequences with V and J called. These copies leave out some clones; in studies compared against another copy, an unresolved V gene accounts for under half, and the cause of the remainder is not known. This sample has fewer than 200,000 clones in its table, and under 85% of those were observed once. In total, the top ten clones hold approximately 1.1% of the sample. The sample comprised peripheral blood. These receptors originate from a man aged 60 to 69 who had recovered from COVID-19.

This clone was observed a few times. The CDR3 spells CASSPAGGDHNEQFF. The CDR3 bases are TGTGCCAGCAGTCCCGCAGGGGGCGATCACAATGAGCAGTTCTTC. The chain couples TRBV28 to TRBJ2-1, with TRBD1 matching over 8 bases. The CDR3 contains 15 residues. CDR1 is MDHEN, CDR2 SYDVKM, per germline. V trimming: 5 bases; J trimming: 5 bases; junction bases outside the gene matches: 8.

The chain carries TRBV12-5 and TRBJ2-1; D is perhaps TRBD2 (5 bases). The V and J ends lost 5 bases and 5 bases respectively, with 10 bases between them. Germline-derived CDR1 and CDR2 are LGHNT and FRNRAP. The length of the CDR3 is 13 residues. DNA of the CDR3: TGTGCTAGTGGTCTCCGGGAAAACAATGAGCAGTTCTTC. Its translation is CASGLRENNEQFF.

The rearrangement links TRBV30 to TRBJ1-1; TRBD1 matches at 7 bases. This CDR3 contains 13 residues. Germline-derived CDR1 and CDR2 are GTSNPN and SVGIG (reference sequence). With 4 bases clipped from V and 1 base from J, the junction kept 3 bases outside the gene matches. The CDR3 region has the DNA TGTGCCTGGACGCGACAGGGGAACACTGAAGCTTTCTTT. It yields the protein CAWTRQGNTEAFF.

V gene TRBV9 combines with J gene TRBJ2-1, with TRBD2 identical over 11 bases. This CDR3 has 17 residues. Germline V gives CDR1 SGDLS, CDR2 YYNGEE. The V and J ends lost 4 bases and 6 bases, in that order; junction bases with no gene match: 12. The DNA of the CDR3 is TGTGCCAGCAGCCCTCGGGTAGCGGGGGGGCTAGGCAATGAGCAGTTCTTC. This sequence encodes CASSPRVAGGLGNEQFF.

This rearrangement joins TRBV11-3 to TRBJ2-2, with 8 bases identical to TRBD1. V was pared by 5 bases and J by 6 bases, with 11 bases of the junction left unmatched. Germline V CDR1 and CDR2: SGHNT, YENEEA. The CDR3 has 16 amino acids. CDR3 DNA: TGTGCCAGCAGCCCTAGGACAGGGCAGGAGGCCGGGGAGCTGTTTTTT. It translates to CASSPRTGQEAGELFF.

This clone showed up many times. The rearrangement joins TRBV11-2 to TRBJ1-3; no clear D gene. V lost 5 bases to trimming and J lost 8 bases, with 16 bases between them. In germline, CDR1 is SGHAT, CDR2 FQNNGV. The CDR3 is made up of 14 amino acids. The CDR3 is CASSPSVRVDTIYF. CDR3 in DNA: TGTGCCAGCAGCCCTAGCGTAAGGGTTGACACCATATATTTT.

The rearrangement uses TRBV5-4 and TRBJ1-3, with a possible D match to TRBD1 (5 bases). Germline V lookup: CDR1 SGHNT, CDR2 YYREEE (reference sequence). The V end lost 1 base, the J end lost 1 base, and 9 bases lay between the germline ends. This CDR3 region has 15 residues. The CDR3 loop is CASSLRGKSGNTIYF. The DNA of the CDR3 is TGTGCCAGCAGCTTGAGGGGTAAATCTGGAAACACCATATATTTT.

The chain combines TRBV9 with TRBJ1-2; D is unresolved. The CDR3 runs 14 residues. Trimming cost V 6 bases and J 8 bases, with 20 bases left between them. CDR1 and CDR2 (germline): SGDLS, YYNGEE. The CDR3 nucleotides are TGTGCCAGCACCACTGGTCTAGGCAGTATCGGCTACACCTTC. It encodes CASTTGLGSIGYTF. The full variable domain, rest sourced from reference TRBV9 and TRBJ1-2, is DSGVTQTPKHLITATGQRVTLRCSPRSGDLSVYWYQQSLDQGLQFLIQYYNGEERAKGNILERFSAQQFPDLHSELNLSSLELGDSALYFCASTTGLGSIGYTFGSGTRLTVV.

This sequence joins TRBV2 and TRBJ1-4; perhaps TRBD1 as D (6 bases). V dropped 6 bases and J dropped 3 bases, with 11 bases sitting between them. This CDR3 has 14 residues. Germline lookup yields CDR1 SNHLY and CDR2 FYNNEI. CDR3 sequence reads: CASRARGANEKLFF. The CDR3, as DNA: TGTGCCAGCAGGGCCAGGGGAGCTAATGAAAAACTGTTTTTT.

V is TRBV30 and J is TRBJ1-4; TRBD1 might be the D (5 bases). CDR3 size: 14 residues. Germline values: CDR1 GTSNPN, CDR2 SVGIG (reference sequence). V was shortened by 0 bases and J by 2 bases, with 7 bases between the two germline ends. The chain's CDR3 is CAWSVYRTNEKLFF. DNA for the CDR3: TGTGCCTGGAGTGTATACAGGACTAATGAAAAACTGTTTTTT.

The chain couples TRBV20-1 to TRBJ1-2; D call uncertain. Germline V gene data show CDR1 as DFQATT and CDR2 as SNEGSKA (reference sequence). V shed 7 bases and J shed 5 bases, with 5 bases lying between them. The CDR3 is made up of 9 amino acids. CDR3 bases: TGCAGTGGGCCTTATGGCTACACCTTC. Its protein is CSGPYGYTF.

This chain joins TRBV5-1 and TRBJ1-1; D is uncertain. This CDR3 is built from 15 residues. In germline, CDR1 is SGHRS, CDR2 YFSETQ. The V end lost 3 bases, the J end lost 1 base, and 13 bases lay between the germline ends. CDR3 coding DNA: TGCGCCAGCAGCTCTACAGTTACGAGGAACACTGAAGCTTTCTTT. This translates into CASSSTVTRNTEAFF.